Each of the 9 T cell receptor beta chains below was sequenced from the same sample in a study of T cell repertoires in cytomegalovirus infection. TCRdb redid the calling of the reads with MiXCR, one entry per CDR3 protein. In the table there are just under 550,000 distinct CDR3 sequences, roughly 29% of which are singletons. Source material: PBMCs. The source is a human donor in good health (CMV status not recorded). Some clones in this sample may be carry-over from other donors' samples.

This clonotype was detected a few times. The chain has TRBV7-2 and TRBJ2-1; a weak D match, TRBD2 (6 bases). V was cut by 1 base and J by 9 bases, with 10 bases left in between. CDR1 is SGHTA, CDR2 FQGNSA, per germline. The CDR3 consists of 13 residues. The CDR3 DNA reads as TGTGCCAGCAGCTTAGATCCCGGGGGTGAGCAGTTCTTC. Translated, it gives CASSLDPGGEQFF.

A note on this clonotype: Its ends do not fully match the called genes, so a read error is possible. The DNA of the CDR3 is TGTGCCATCAGTGGAAGAGACACAGGGAATGAGCAGCTCTTC. Encoded protein: CAISGRDTGNEQLF. J is TRBJ2-1 and V is TRBV10-3; D perhaps matches TRBD1 (6 bases). This CDR3 has 14 residues. Germline CDR1 ENHRY, CDR2 SYGVKD.

The chain combines TRBV7-2 with TRBJ1-2; the D gene is possibly TRBD1 (6 bases). Germline V CDR1 and CDR2: SGHTA, FQGNSA. Trimming cost V 7 bases and J 6 bases, with 21 bases left between them. This CDR3 has 15 residues. CDR3 DNA sequence: TGTGCCAGCAACACGCAAGAGGCAGGGGTGAATGGCTACACCTTC. This encodes CASNTQEAGVNGYTF.

The gene calls are TRBV30 and TRBJ2-1; D ambiguous. Trimming took 0 bases from V and 8 from J, leaving 5 bases between them. The length of the CDR3 is 11 residues. Germline assignment: CDR1 GTSNPN and CDR2 SVGIG (reference sequence). CDR3 bases: TGTGCCTGGAGTGTATTTGATGAGCAGTTCTTC. Its translation is CAWSVFDEQFF.

The genes are TRBV29-1 and TRBJ1-1, with D maybe TRBD1 (6 bases). The CDR3 length is 11 residues. The germline V and J ends were trimmed by 7 bases and 12 bases, with 18 bases remaining between them. Germline values: CDR1 SQVTM, CDR2 ANQGSEA. CDR3 coding DNA: TGCAGCGCCTTCGAAGGGGGGCGTTCTTTCTTT. Translation gives CSAFEGGRSFF.

This clonotype showed up just once. The rearrangement joins TRBV28 to TRBJ2-1; TRBD1 is a possible D gene (6 bases). Germline V gives CDR1 MDHEN, CDR2 SYDVKM. V gave up 3 bases and J gave up 0 bases, with 15 bases separating them. The CDR3 loop spans 17 amino acids. The CDR3 sequence is CASSFGAGTSSYNEQFF. The CDR3 coding sequence is TGTGCCAGCAGTTTTGGGGCAGGGACAAGCTCCTACAATGAGCAGTTCTTC.

The chain carries TRBV6-2 or TRBV6-3 and TRBJ2-3, with TRBD2 matching over 8 bases. The CDR3 loop spans 15 amino acids. Germline V lookup: CDR1 MNHEY, CDR2 SVGEGT. The trim removed 6 bases at V and 2 bases at J, leaving 7 bases unmatched. The CDR3 coding sequence is TGTGCCAGCAGCAGACTAGCGACAGACACAGATACGCAGTATTTT. It codes for CASSRLATDTDTQYF.

There are a few counts of this clonotype. This chain links TRBV4-2 with TRBJ2-5, with D perhaps matching TRBD1 or TRBD2 (7 bases each). This CDR3 contains 17 residues. Deletions cut 0 bases from V and 4 bases from J, with 18 bases between. CDR1 is LGHNA, CDR2 YNFKEQ, per germline. The CDR3: CASSQDVGRGGLETQYF. The CDR3 DNA is TGTGCCAGCAGCCAAGATGTCGGCAGGGGGGGGCTAGAGACCCAGTACTTC.

A few counts support this clonotype. This chain links TRBV24-1 with TRBJ2-5, with D unresolved. The germline V gene encodes CDR1 KGHDR and CDR2 SFDVKD. The CDR3 contains 15 residues. V shed 3 bases and J shed 2 bases, with 12 bases lying between them. The CDR3 DNA is TGTGCCACCAGTGATACGACCCGGGCTCAAGAGACCCAGTACTTC. Residues: CATSDTTRAQETQYF.